A single sample gave rise to the 30 T cell receptor beta chains below, sequenced in a study of cytomegalovirus exposure and HLA in healthy donors. The PCR used 60 Vbeta and 13 Jbeta primers. Repertoires were generated with immunoSEQ multiplex PCR, while TCRdb's copy carries only in-frame clones and drops some. This repertoire shows around 130,000 clones, approximately 82% found once; its top ten account for 3%. The material sequenced was PBMCs. These receptors were obtained from a woman younger than 35 in good health and CMV-seropositive.

On this clone itself: A junction boundary mismatches the germline segment, possibly from a read error. J is TRBJ2-3 and V is TRBV7-7; TRBD1 agrees at 11 bases. The germline V gene has CDR1 SSHAT and CDR2 FNYEAQ (reference sequence). CDR3 length equals 15 residues. The chain's CDR3 is CASSLGDRGSDTQYF. The CDR3 DNA reads as TGTGCTAGCAGCTTAGGGGACAGGGGGTCAGATACGCAGTATTTT.

The chain combines TRBV7-9 with TRBJ1-1; TRBD1 matches at 7 bases. This CDR3 has 14 residues. The J segment lost 0 bases and the V segment lost 4 bases, leaving 2 bases of the junction unmatched. Germline V lookup: CDR1 SEHNR, CDR2 FQNEAQ (reference sequence). CDR3 protein: CASSSTGVNTEAFF. In DNA, the CDR3 is TGTGCCAGCAGCTCCACAGGGGTGAACACTGAAGCTTTCTTT.

The CDR3 is CASSSLEIHYEQYF. CDR3 sequence (DNA): TGTGCCAGTAGCTCCCTGGAGATCCACTACGAGCAGTACTTC. The chain has TRBV19 and TRBJ2-5; D call uncertain. The DNA matches TRBJ2-7 better at its end, which makes the J call doubtful. CDR3 size: 14 residues. The germline V gene has CDR1 LNHDA and CDR2 SQIVND (reference sequence).

The chain combines TRBV5-1 with TRBJ2-7, with TRBD1 identical over 10 bases. Trimming at V came to 7 bases and at J to 6 bases, leaving 7 bases not matched to a gene. The CDR3 runs to 13 residues. From germline, CDR1 is SGHRS and CDR2 YFSETQ. The CDR3 DNA is TGCGCCAGCGGGGGACAGGGGAAGTTCGAGCAGTACTTC. Translating gives CASGGQGKFEQYF.

For this clone: Other DNA sequences within the sample encode an identical CDR3. J is TRBJ1-5 and V is TRBV18, with D hard to call. Germline V gives CDR1 KGHSH, CDR2 LQKENI. This CDR3 contains 13 residues. The V end lost 3 bases, the J end lost 2 bases, and 5 bases lay between the germline ends. The CDR3 loop reads CASSPGGNQPQHF. The CDR3 nucleotides read TGTGCCAGCTCACCTGGAGGCAATCAGCCCCAGCATTTT.

This clone has a handful of counts. At one end the junction does not follow the germline gene, possibly because of a read error. The rearrangement uses TRBV7-7 and TRBJ2-5, with TRBD2 matching over 9 bases. This CDR3 is built from 15 residues. Germline CDR1 and CDR2: SSHAT and FNYEAQ (reference sequence). The CDR3 DNA follows: TGTGCTAGCAGCTTCAGCGGGGGGTACCAAGAGACCCAGTACTTC. It yields the protein CASSFSGGYQETQYF.

The CDR3 bases are TGTGCCAGCAGTGACAACTACGAGCAGTACTTC. Translation gives CASSDNYEQYF. The V gene is TRBV25-1, the J gene TRBJ2-7, with D unclear. V was pared by 3 bases and J by 3 bases, with 3 bases between. Germline V gene data show CDR1 as MGHDK and CDR2 as SYGVNS. CDR3 length: 11 residues.

This clone appeared a single time. V gene TRBV2 combines with J gene TRBJ2-6; possible D gene TRBD2, 6 bases. The germline gives CDR1 SNHLY, CDR2 FYNNEI. CDR3 length equals 15 residues. With 4 bases removed from V and 4 bases from J, the gap between germline ends came to 11 bases. The CDR3 region has the DNA TGTGCCAGCAGTGCACTAGCTTCCGGGGCCAACGTCCTGACTTTC. Translation: CASSALASGANVLTF.

This chain uses TRBV10-1 with TRBJ2-1; TRBD2 agrees at 15 bases. The CDR3 runs 15 residues. Per the germline V gene, CDR1 is WNHNN and CDR2 is SYGVQD (reference sequence). CDR3 region: CAGGLAGGRYNEQFF. In DNA, the CDR3 is TGCGCGGGGGGACTAGCGGGGGGCCGTTACAATGAGCAGTTCTTC.

The J gene is TRBJ2-3, the V gene TRBV6-6, with D maybe TRBD2 (6 bases). Looked up from germline, CDR1 is MNHNY and CDR2 is SVGAGI (reference sequence). Trimming removed 6 bases at V and 0 bases at J, with 16 bases between. The CDR3 is 16 amino acids. The CDR3 sequence: CASSPGRTTSTDTQYF. CDR3 DNA sequence: TGTGCCAGCAGCCCGGGACGGACTACTAGCACAGATACGCAGTATTTT.

This clone has a handful of counts. This chain joins TRBV14 and TRBJ2-3, with a weak D call TRBD1 (5 bases). Deletions cut 4 bases from V and 0 bases from J, with 11 bases between. Germline V lookup: CDR1 SGHDN, CDR2 FVKESK. The CDR3 length is 15 residues. CDR3 nucleotides: TGTGCCAGCAGCCCGGACATCTCTAGCACAGATACGCAGTATTTT. Translation: CASSPDISSTDTQYF.

The rearrangement uses TRBV5-4 and TRBJ1-2, with D possibly matching TRBD1 (5 bases). Germline values: CDR1 SGHNT, CDR2 YYREEE (reference sequence). V was trimmed by 4 bases and J by 5 bases, leaving 12 bases between them. This CDR3 has 13 residues. CDR3 protein: CASSPDSSYGYTF. In nucleotides, the CDR3 is TGTGCCAGCAGCCCCGACAGCTCTTATGGCTACACCTTC.

The chain is built from TRBV14 and TRBJ1-5; D gene ambiguous. The CDR3 contains 11 residues. Trimming stripped 3 bases from V and 6 bases from J, with 3 bases between. The germline CDR1 and CDR2 sequences are SGHDN and FVKESK. CDR3: CASSQSQPQHF. CDR3 nucleotides: TGTGCCAGCAGCCAGAGTCAGCCCCAGCATTTT.

The chain couples TRBV7-2 to TRBJ1-1; D might be TRBD1 (5 bases). This CDR3 spans 14 amino acids. V dropped 2 bases and J dropped 2 bases, with 9 bases sitting between them. CDR1 SGHTA and CDR2 FQGNSA come from the germline V gene. The CDR3 DNA sequence: TGTGCCAGCAGCTTATGGACATTAAACACTGAAGCTTTCTTT. This codes for CASSLWTLNTEAFF.

Notes on this clone: Distinct nucleotide sequences in the sample also encode this CDR3. This chain connects TRBV5-1 to TRBJ2-5, with D possibly TRBD1 on 7 matching bases. The CDR3 covers 14 residues. V lost 4 bases and J lost 4, with 14 bases in between. From germline, CDR1 is SGHRS and CDR2 YFSETQ. For the CDR3, the DNA is TGCGCCAGCAGCGACCGACAGGGAGGAGAGACCCAGTACTTC. Its translation: CASSDRQGGETQYF.

V is TRBV5-6 and J is TRBJ1-2; tentatively, D is TRBD1 (6 bases). This CDR3 region has 15 residues. The germline V gene encodes CDR1 SGHDT and CDR2 YYEEEE. V was clipped by 6 bases and J by 4 bases, with 19 bases between them. CDR3 in amino acids: CASTRGGRGGYGYTF. CDR3 DNA: TGTGCCAGCACTAGGGGGGGCCGCGGCGGCTATGGCTACACCTTC. Combining the CDR3 with reference TRBV5-6 and TRBJ1-2 gives the whole variable domain DAGVTQSPTHLIKTRGQQVTLRCSPKSGHDTVSWYQQALGQGPQFIFQYYEEEERQRGNFPDRFSGHQFPNYSSELNVNALLLGDSALYLCASTRGGRGGYGYTFGSGTRLTVV.

V is TRBV27 and J is TRBJ2-7; TRBD2 is a possible D gene (5 bases). V was clipped by 6 bases and J by 3 bases, with 15 bases between them. CDR3 size: 14 residues. CDR1 is MNHEY, CDR2 SMNVEV, per germline (reference sequence). This CDR3 reads CASRRAGVYYEQYF. The CDR3 region has the DNA TGTGCCAGCAGGCGGGCAGGAGTCTACTACGAGCAGTACTTC.

As concerns this clone: A junction end diverges from the germline sequence, so it may reflect a read error. The V gene is TRBV6-5, the J gene TRBJ2-7, with 7 positions matching TRBD1. Germline CDR1 MNHEY, CDR2 SVGAGI. CDR3 size: 15 residues. The CDR3 protein is CTSSYSTGVRNEQYF. Written as DNA, the CDR3 is TGTACCAGCAGTTACTCCACAGGGGTTAGGAACGAGCAGTACTTC.

The V call is TRBV2, the J call TRBJ1-2; tentatively, D is TRBD1 (5 bases). This CDR3 has 13 residues. V was shortened by 4 bases and J by 8 bases, with 14 bases between the two germline ends. Germline V gene lookup returns CDR1 SNHLY and CDR2 FYNNEI. The CDR3 coding sequence is TGTGCCAGCAGTGTAGTGTCAGGGATGGGCTACACCTTC. This codes for CASSVVSGMGYTF.

The chain combines TRBV15 with TRBJ1-1; D remains ambiguous. Germline V gives CDR1 LNHNV, CDR2 YYDKDF (reference sequence). Trimming pared 0 bases from V and 11 bases from J, leaving 10 bases between. CDR3 length equals 12 residues. The CDR3 nucleotides read TGTGCCACCAGCAGAGATTCAAGTCGGGCTTTCTTT. Its protein product is CATSRDSSRAFF.

This clone is a singleton in its sample. This chain links TRBV7-3 with TRBJ2-3; 10 positions agree with TRBD2. This CDR3 contains 16 residues. Germline CDR1 and CDR2: SGHTA and FQGTGA. Trimming cost V 1 base and J 3 bases; bases outside gene matches: 4. The CDR3 DNA reads as TGTGCCAGCAGCTTAAGTCTAGCGGGGGTTACAGATACGCAGTATTTT. As protein: CASSLSLAGVTDTQYF. Combining the CDR3 with reference TRBV7-3 and TRBJ2-3 gives the whole variable domain GAGVSQTPSNKVTEKGKYVELRCDPISGHTALYWYRQSLGQGPEFLIYFQGTGAADDSGLPNDRFFAVRPEGSVSTLKIQRTERGDSAVYLCASSLSLAGVTDTQYFGPGTRLTVL.

In this sample, this clone turned up once. This chain joins TRBV9 and TRBJ1-6; 7 bases are shared with TRBD1. This CDR3 contains 15 residues. The trim removed 4 bases at V and 5 bases at J, leaving 6 bases unmatched. Germline V gene data show CDR1 as SGDLS and CDR2 as YYNGEE. The CDR3 DNA is TGTGCCAGCAGCCCATACGGGACAGATAATTCACCCCTCCACTTT. This sequence encodes CASSPYGTDNSPLHF.

The V gene is TRBV7-3, the J gene TRBJ2-3; TRBD1 is a possible D gene (6 bases). The germline V gene has CDR1 SGHTA and CDR2 FQGTGA. This CDR3 contains 15 residues. Trimming took 2 bases from V and 2 from J, leaving 11 bases between them. The CDR3 nucleotides read TGTGCCAGCAGCTTACCTCAGGGGCCCACAGATACGCAGTATTTT. It encodes CASSLPQGPTDTQYF.

This chain joins TRBV6-1 and TRBJ1-1; 8 bases are a match to TRBD1. The germline gives CDR1 MNHNS, CDR2 SASEGT. This CDR3 has 13 amino acids. The junction had 5 bases not matched to a gene; V was cut back by 6 bases and J by 5 bases. The DNA for the CDR3 is TGTGCCAGCAGCGACAGGGGAGTGACTGAAGCTTTCTTT. This translates into CASSDRGVTEAFF.

The count of this clone is one. The rearrangement uses TRBV5-1 and TRBJ2-5; 7 bases fit TRBD2. This CDR3 region has 15 residues. The germline gives CDR1 SGHRS, CDR2 YFSETQ. After removal of 0 bases from V and 8 bases from J, the junction contained 10 bases not matched to a gene. The CDR3 sequence: CASSLAGGKGETQYF. The CDR3 DNA reads TGCGCCAGCAGCTTGGCCGGGGGGAAGGGAGAAACCCAGTACTTC.

The genes are TRBV6-4 and TRBJ1-3, with D tentatively TRBD1 (6 bases). Germline V gene sequence: CDR1 MRHNA, CDR2 SNTAGT. The CDR3 is made up of 15 amino acids. Trimming removed 0 bases from V and 0 bases from J, with 6 bases in between. CDR3 bases: TGTGCCAGCAGTGACTCGGGGGCCTCTGGAAACACCATATATTTT. Its protein is CASSDSGASGNTIYF.

The J gene is TRBJ2-3, the V gene TRBV9; 8 nucleotides align to TRBD2. In germline, CDR1 is SGDLS, CDR2 YYNGEE. The trim removed 4 bases at V and 2 bases at J, leaving 9 bases unmatched. There are 16 residues in the CDR3. In DNA form, the CDR3 reads TGTGCCAGCAGCTACCATGGAGCGGGGGACACAGATACGCAGTATTTT. It codes for CASSYHGAGDTDTQYF.

Details on this clone: Germline and junction disagree at one end, which may indicate a read error. The chain uses TRBV7-9 and TRBJ1-4; the D gene is possibly TRBD1 (6 bases). The CDR3 runs to 16 residues. Germline CDR1 SEHNR, CDR2 FQNEAQ (reference sequence). CDR3: CSSSSWRGGLDEKLFF. Written as DNA, the CDR3 is TGTTCCAGCAGCTCATGGCGGGGGGGCCTGGATGAAAAACTGTTTTTT.

This chain links TRBV23-1 with TRBJ1-1; the match to TRBD1 covers 9 bases. TRBV23-1 is filed as an ORF, its function uncertain. CDR3 length: 16 amino acids. Trimming at V came to 4 bases and at J to 7 bases, leaving 13 bases not matched to a gene. CDR3 amino acids: CASSPPRTGVGFEAFF. CDR3 nucleotides: TGCGCCAGCAGTCCCCCGAGGACAGGGGTAGGATTTGAAGCTTTCTTT.

The chain recombines TRBV7-2 with TRBJ2-1, with a possible D match to TRBD2 (5 bases). This CDR3 region has 16 residues. V was clipped by 6 bases and J by 5 bases, with 20 bases between them. The germline V gene encodes CDR1 SGHTA and CDR2 FQGNSA. CDR3 nucleotide sequence: TGTGCCAGCAGTCCCCTGAGCGGACCCACGAACAATGAGCAGTTCTTC. Protein: CASSPLSGPTNNEQFF.